Described below is a single T cell receptor beta chain sequence and its context. V was pared by 2 bases and J by 1 base, with 11 bases between. CDR1 is MNHNY and CDR2 is SVGAGI in the germline V gene (reference sequence). The CDR3 runs 15 residues. The data derive from a study of blood T cell repertoires in COVID-19. Across the whole study: Samples taken during acute and convalescent COVID-19 were collected in the United States, Italy and Spain. Nucleic acid was either cDNA or gDNA, and it came from T cells, B-cell-depleted T cells, or PBMCs.

Original data processing: Nucleated cell number was recorded as an estimate derived from reference gene primer amplification. Using immunoSEQ multiplex PCR, the repertoire was profiled, and TCRdb retains in-frame clones only, with some absent. V and J calls and clone size are copied from that table; D and trimming were computed from the DNA. The profile shows 90,000 to 150,000 clones, over 75% of them singletons. The rearrangement joins TRBV6-6 to TRBJ1-1; D gene uncertain. This TCR was sampled from a man aged 55 to 70 with acute or convalescent COVID-19. Sequencing was done on a sample of peripheral blood. The CDR3 loop is CASSYRGSTNTEAFF. The CDR3, as DNA: TGTGCCAGCAGTTACCGCGGGTCCACGAACACTGAAGCTTTCTTT.